The 28 T cell receptor beta chains below all came from one sample that was sequenced in a study of regulatory T cells in long-lasting Graves disease. The time point was: newly diagnosed GD, antithyroid drugs for less than 3 months. The TCR library was prepared using RNA isolated from PBMCs. Arm-PCR of CDR3 regions with iRepertoire HTBI primers generated TCR beta libraries. TCRdb reanalysed the multiplex PCR reads using MiXCR and keeps one entry per CDR3 protein. Seen here are 300,000 to 400,000 distinct CDR3 sequences, over 15% observed once, and the top ten hold just under 30%. These data were likewise used in another study, on T cells in Graves' hyperthyroidism and ophthalmopathy.

The sequencing here drew on peripheral blood mononuclear cells (PBMCs), taken at new diagnosis, from a patient treated with antithyroid drugs. These receptors were obtained from a middle-aged man with Graves disease.

The J gene is TRBJ2-5, the V gene TRBV5-1; D assignment may be TRBD1 or TRBD2 (5 bases each). In germline, CDR1 is SGHRS, CDR2 YFSETQ. The ends were cut back, 0 bases at V and 4 bases at J, with 13 bases in the middle. CDR3 length equals 15 residues. CDR3 in DNA: TGCGCCAGCAGCTTGGCAGGGAACGAGGGAGAGACCCAGTACTTC. Its protein is CASSLAGNEGETQYF.

In its sample, this clonotype was seen a few times. The chain uses TRBV20-1 and TRBJ1-2; D is ambiguous. The CDR3 is made up of 13 amino acids. Deletions cut 0 bases from V and 4 bases from J, with 9 bases between. Germline V gene data show CDR1 as DFQATT and CDR2 as SNEGSKA (reference sequence). CDR3 nucleotides: TGCAGTGCTAGAGATGCATACAGCTATGGCTACACCTTC. Protein: CSARDAYSYGYTF.

At least ten counts were recorded for this clonotype. V usage is TRBV7-9 and J usage is TRBJ2-7; tentatively, D is TRBD1 or TRBD2 (5 bases each). Germline CDR1 SEHNR, CDR2 FQNEAQ (reference sequence). The CDR3 runs 13 residues. Trimming removed 4 bases from V and 2 bases from J, with 9 bases in between. This chain's CDR3 is CASSSGATYEQYF. CDR3 DNA: TGTGCCAGCAGCTCCGGGGCTACCTACGAGCAGTACTTC.

This clonotype was detected many times. V gene TRBV20-1 combines with J gene TRBJ2-5; 8 bases are shared with TRBD2. V dropped 4 bases and J dropped 1; count of bases not matched to a gene: 2. The V gene's germline CDR1 is DFQATT and CDR2 SNEGSKA (reference sequence). The CDR3 has 13 amino acids. Here the CDR3 reads CSATLAGQETQYF. The CDR3 nucleotides read TGCAGTGCTACGCTAGCGGGCCAAGAGACCCAGTACTTC.

The genes are TRBV5-1 and TRBJ1-2; 7 nucleotides match TRBD1. The germline V gene has CDR1 SGHRS and CDR2 YFSETQ. The CDR3 is 15 residues long. The ends lost 6 bases at V and 6 bases at J; junction bases unmatched: 14. In nucleotides, the CDR3 is TGCGCCAGCACCCAAGGTCGGACAGGAGCCCATGGCTACACCTTC. Its protein is CASTQGRTGAHGYTF.

A few counts support this clonotype. The chain carries TRBV5-1 and TRBJ1-1; D is uncertain. Trimming removed 0 bases from V and 5 bases from J, with 11 bases in between. Germline V lookup: CDR1 SGHRS, CDR2 YFSETQ. CDR3 length equals 14 residues. The DNA for the CDR3 is TGCGCCAGCAGCTTGGTATACGGCATGACTGAAGCTTTCTTT. Protein sequence: CASSLVYGMTEAFF.

The sample holds a few counts of this clonotype. CDR3 in amino acids: CASSPMRAGSASSTDTQYF. For the CDR3, the DNA is TGTGCCAGCTCACCAATGAGGGCGGGGAGCGCATCTAGCACAGATACGCAGTATTTT. This chain connects TRBV18 to TRBJ2-3, with a tentative D call TRBD2 (6 bases). The CDR3 covers 19 residues. V was clipped by 2 bases and J by 0 bases, with 21 bases between them. The V gene's germline CDR1 is KGHSH and CDR2 LQKENI. The variable domain in full, with the rest retrieved from reference TRBV18 and TRBJ2-3, is NAGVMQNPRHLVRRRGQEARLRCSPMKGHSHVYWYRQLPEEGLKFMVYLQKENIIDESGMPKERFSAEFPKEGPSILRIQQVVRGDSAAYFCASSPMRAGSASSTDTQYFGPGTRLTVL.

This clonotype has only a few counts. The J gene is TRBJ1-1, the V gene TRBV20-1; D not resolved. V dropped 4 bases and J dropped 0 bases, with 9 bases sitting between them. This CDR3 contains 13 residues. The germline V gene has CDR1 DFQATT and CDR2 SNEGSKA (reference sequence). CDR3 residues: CSATRNMNTEAFF. CDR3 nucleotides: TGCAGTGCTACCCGGAACATGAACACTGAAGCTTTCTTT.

The chain links TRBV24-1 to TRBJ2-3, with TRBD2 identical over 11 bases. Germline lookup yields CDR1 KGHDR and CDR2 SFDVKD. V lost 10 bases and J lost 0; bases outside the gene matches: 11. This CDR3 spans 17 amino acids. The CDR3 DNA follows: TGTGCCACGAGAGGAACTAGCGGGGGACAGAGCACAGATACGCAGTATTTT. This encodes CATRGTSGGQSTDTQYF.

This clonotype was seen ten or more times. The rearrangement uses TRBV7-9 and TRBJ1-5, with D tentatively TRBD1 (5 bases). Germline assignment: CDR1 SEHNR and CDR2 FQNEAQ (reference sequence). There are 14 residues in the CDR3. Trimming cost V 1 base and J 6 bases, with 10 bases left between them. The CDR3 loop reads CASSLDGAGQPQHF. CDR3 in DNA: TGTGCCAGCAGCTTAGACGGGGCAGGTCAGCCCCAGCATTTT.

Ten or more counts support this clonotype. The chain is built from TRBV27 and TRBJ2-1; 9 nucleotides agree with TRBD1. The CDR3 loop spans 15 amino acids. The V and J ends lost 10 bases and 6 bases, in that order; junction bases with no gene match: 13. CDR1 is MNHEY, CDR2 SMNVEV, per germline (reference sequence). The CDR3 nucleotides read TGTGCCACCTATAAGGGACAGGGAATAGTCAATGAGCAGTTCTTC. Translating it yields CATYKGQGIVNEQFF.

The chain links TRBV20-1 to TRBJ2-3; D unresolved. V lost 0 bases and J lost 3, with 10 bases in between. Germline CDR1 reads DFQATT; CDR2 reads SNEGSKA (reference sequence). CDR3 length equals 14 residues. The CDR3 region has the DNA TGCAGTGCTAGAGATCAGGCCCCAACAGATACGCAGTATTTT. Its translation is CSARDQAPTDTQYF.

About this clonotype itself: Given a far larger clone just one base away, this is likely a sequencing read error. V is TRBV6-5 and J is TRBJ1-6, with D possibly TRBD1 on 6 matching bases. CDR3 length: 15 residues. Deletions cut 4 bases from V and 7 bases from J, with 14 bases between. Germline CDR1 reads MNHEY; CDR2 reads SVGAGI. The chain's CDR3 is CASSFLGHGNSPLHF. As DNA, the CDR3 is TGTGCCAGCAGTTTCCTGGGACACGGGAATTCACCCCTCCACTTT.

This clonotype was seen ten or more times. The chain carries TRBV2 and TRBJ2-5; D is unresolved. This CDR3 region has 13 residues. Between the trimmed V and J ends, which lost 6 bases and 1 base, there was a span of 9 bases. Germline V gene sequence: CDR1 SNHLY, CDR2 FYNNEI. CDR3 in DNA: TGTGCCAGCAGCCCTAGGCGCCAAGAGACCCAGTACTTC. It specifies CASSPRRQETQYF.

The CDR3 protein is CASRERGRPYEQYF. The CDR3 DNA sequence: TGTGCCAGCCGGGAGAGGGGGCGCCCCTACGAGCAGTACTTC. V is TRBV7-2 and J is TRBJ2-7; D is possibly TRBD1 (7 bases). V was trimmed by 8 bases and J by 2 bases, leaving 16 bases between them. This CDR3 comprises 14 residues. CDR1 and CDR2 from the germline V gene are SGHTA and FQGNSA.

This chain uses TRBV4-3 with TRBJ1-5; 8 nucleotides align to TRBD1. The CDR3 contains 15 residues. Germline CDR1 LGHNA, CDR2 YSLEER. V lost 0 bases to trimming and J lost 5 bases; unmatched junction nucleotides: 3. CDR3 protein: CASSQDAGGDQPQHF. CDR3 coding DNA: TGCGCCAGCAGCCAAGATGCAGGGGGCGATCAGCCCCAGCATTTT.

This clonotype has at least ten counts. The genes are TRBV7-2 and TRBJ2-7, with a weak D call TRBD1 (6 bases). The germline V gene has CDR1 SGHTA and CDR2 FQGNSA. The V gene lost 1 base and the J gene lost 4 bases, with 11 bases spanning the gap. CDR3 size: 14 residues. CDR3 sequence (DNA): TGTGCCAGCAGCTTAGACCAGGGGCAATACGAGCAGTACTTC. Its translation: CASSLDQGQYEQYF.

At least ten counts were recorded for this clonotype. The chain has TRBV27 and TRBJ2-2, with 8 bases lining up with TRBD2. This CDR3 has 16 residues. Looked up from germline, CDR1 is MNHEY and CDR2 is SMNVEV (reference sequence). The V and J ends lost 7 bases and 5 bases, in that order; junction bases with no gene match: 12. CDR3 in DNA: TGTGCCAGCACCACCTTACGGCGGGGGGTAACCGGGGAGCTGTTTTTT. Protein product: CASTTLRRGVTGELFF.

This clonotype was detected many times. The chain couples TRBV6-9 to TRBJ2-5; 13 bases agree with TRBD2. V shed 4 bases, J shed 5 bases, and the junction held 10 bases outside the gene matches. The CDR3 totals 17 residues. Germline values: CDR1 MNHGY, CDR2 SVAAGI. The CDR3 loop is CASSSLLTSGGYETQYF. The CDR3 region has the DNA TGTGCCAGCAGTTCACTCTTGACTAGCGGGGGGTATGAGACCCAGTACTTC.

This clonotype was counted once. A much larger clone is a single base away; this may be a read error. The chain combines TRBV28 with TRBJ2-5; 7 bases fit TRBD2. The CDR3 contains 16 residues. Per germline, CDR1 MDHEN and CDR2 SYDVKM. V lost 6 bases, J lost 11 bases, and 21 bases stayed unmatched. This CDR3 is CASSYPQAGLDNEQYF. The CDR3 nucleotides are TGTGCCAGCAGCTACCCACAAGCGGGGTTAGACAATGAGCAGTACTTC.

This clonotype was seen many times. The chain combines TRBV28 with TRBJ1-1; a possible D gene is TRBD1 (6 bases). Trimming removed 11 bases at V and 1 base at J, with 14 bases between. The CDR3 runs 13 residues. The germline V gene encodes CDR1 MDHEN and CDR2 SYDVKM. The CDR3 coding sequence is TGTGCCTTACGGGGGGGCCGGAACACTGAAGCTTTCTTT. Its translation: CALRGGRNTEAFF. Supplemented by reference TRBV28 and TRBJ1-1, the full variable domain reads DVKVTQSSRYLVKRTGEKVFLECVQDMDHENMFWYRQDPGLGLRLIYFSYDVKMKEKGDIPEGYSVSREKKERFSLILESASTNQTSMYLCALRGGRNTEAFFGQGTRLTVV.

This clonotype has a handful of counts. The chain links TRBV2 to TRBJ1-2; D might be TRBD1 (6 bases). The CDR3 length is 14 residues. Trimming cost V 6 bases and J 3 bases, with 14 bases left between them. CDR1 SNHLY and CDR2 FYNNEI come from the germline V gene. Here the CDR3 reads CASSPGGAYYGYTF. As DNA, the CDR3 is TGTGCCAGCAGCCCCGGGGGCGCCTACTATGGCTACACCTTC.

This clonotype was seen more than once but under ten times. The J gene is TRBJ1-3, the V gene TRBV2; 7 nucleotides line up with TRBD1. Trimming removed 7 bases from V and 2 bases from J; junction bases left unmatched: 2. Germline CDR1 and CDR2: SNHLY and FYNNEI. The CDR3 covers 13 residues. CDR3 in amino acids: CASTTGAGNTIYF. DNA for the CDR3: TGTGCCAGCACCACAGGGGCTGGAAACACCATATATTTT.

The rearrangement joins TRBV3-1 to TRBJ2-1; 7 bases map to TRBD2. This CDR3 is built from 14 residues. V shed 1 base and J 6 bases; nucleotides not matched to a gene: 3. CDR1 is LGHDT and CDR2 is YNNKEL in the germline V gene (reference sequence). The CDR3 bases are TGTGCCAGCAGCCAAGGGGACTACCTCAATGAGCAGTTCTTC. As protein: CASSQGDYLNEQFF.

There are a few counts of this clonotype. One end of the junction fails to match germline, which may point to a read error. The chain carries TRBV9 and TRBJ1-6; 7 bases fit TRBD1. The CDR3 runs to 14 residues. CDR1 is SGDLS and CDR2 is YYNGEE in the germline V gene. The DNA for the CDR3 is TGTGCCAGCAGAGTAGGGACAGATAATTCACCCCTCCACTTT. Translated: CASRVGTDNSPLHF.

This clonotype was seen at least ten times. The chain employs TRBV20-1 and TRBJ2-3; TRBD2 agrees at 8 bases. Germline CDR1 DFQATT, CDR2 SNEGSKA (reference sequence). J gave up 5 bases and V 6 bases, and 13 bases lay outside the gene matches. The CDR3 is made up of 15 amino acids. The chain's CDR3 is CSAPKSASGLDTQYF. For the CDR3, the DNA is TGCAGTGCCCCTAAGTCGGCTAGCGGGTTAGATACGCAGTATTTT.

Notes on this clonotype: This may arise from a read error, as a much more abundant clone is one base away. The chain has TRBV7-2 and TRBJ2-5, with D maybe TRBD1 (5 bases). Germline CDR1 and CDR2: SGHTA and FQGNSA. CDR3 size: 14 residues. In DNA, the CDR3 is TGTGCCACCAGCTTAAGCAGGGCTCGCGAGACCCAGTACTTC. It translates to CATSLSRARETQYF.

This clonotype was seen more than once but under ten times. V and J are TRBV29-1 and TRBJ2-6, with TRBD1 identical over 7 bases. Germline CDR1 reads SQVTM; CDR2 reads ANQGSEA. V was clipped by 3 bases and J by 0 bases; unmatched bases: 5. CDR3 length: 16 residues. The CDR3 here is CSVEAGGYSGANVLTF. The CDR3 DNA reads as TGCAGCGTTGAGGCAGGGGGTTACTCTGGGGCCAACGTCCTGACTTTC.